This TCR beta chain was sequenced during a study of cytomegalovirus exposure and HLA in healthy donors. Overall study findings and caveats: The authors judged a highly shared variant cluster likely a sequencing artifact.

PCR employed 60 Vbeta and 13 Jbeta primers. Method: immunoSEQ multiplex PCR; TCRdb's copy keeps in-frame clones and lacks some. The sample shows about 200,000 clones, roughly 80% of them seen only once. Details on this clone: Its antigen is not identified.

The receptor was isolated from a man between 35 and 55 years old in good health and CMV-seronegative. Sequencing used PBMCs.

CDR3 loop: CASSPIGQYTKPLHF. CDR3 in DNA: TGTGCCAGCAGCCCTATCGGACAGTATACGAAACCCCTCCACTTT. The genes are TRBV6-5 and TRBJ1-6; D is possibly TRBD1 (6 bases). Germline V CDR1 and CDR2: MNHEY, SVGAGI. Between the trimmed V and J ends, which lost 6 bases and 12 bases, there was a span of 21 bases. The CDR3 runs to 15 residues.